This TCR beta chain was identified in a study of metastatic and nonmetastatic thyroid tumors. Prior to thyroid surgery, none of the patients had received any treatment. The V and J ends lost 7 bases and 5 bases, in that order; junction bases with no gene match: 14. The length of the CDR3 is 15 residues. The germline V gene encodes CDR1 MNHNS and CDR2 SASEGT. TCRdb re-called clones from the PCR reads using MiXCR. Of fewer than 20,000 clones detected, 29% appear once; the ten largest clones hold around 27%. Input material: tumor tissue. The chain couples TRBV6-1 to TRBJ2-7; 7 bases agree with TRBD2. This TCR derives from a male donor with papillary thyroid cancer or a benign thyroid nodule (not recorded which). Some clones in this sample may be carry-over from other donors' samples. As DNA, the CDR3 is TGTGCCAGCACTTATAGCGGGCGCGGGTCCCACGAGCAGTACTTC. Translating gives CASTYSGRGSHEQYF.